These 14 T cell receptor beta chains share one sample of origin, sequenced in a study of cytomegalovirus exposure and HLA in healthy donors. PCR involved 60 Vbeta and 13 Jbeta primers. Repertoires were generated with immunoSEQ multiplex PCR, while TCRdb's copy carries only in-frame clones and drops some. The profile shows 200,000 to 300,000 clones, around 81% of them singletons. The specimen was PBMCs. These receptors all come from a woman aged 60 to 75 in good health and CMV-seropositive.

The J gene is TRBJ2-1, the V gene TRBV5-4, with 7 bases aligning to TRBD2. The germline V gene has CDR1 SGHNT and CDR2 YYREEE (reference sequence). V was clipped by 1 base and J by 7 bases; unmatched bases: 8. This CDR3 has 15 amino acids. The CDR3: CASSLYGGGHNEQFF. The CDR3 DNA reads TGTGCCAGCAGCTTGTATGGGGGAGGGCATAATGAGCAGTTCTTC. The full variable domain, rest sourced from reference TRBV5-4 and TRBJ2-1, is ETGVTQSPTHLIKTRGQQVTLRCSSQSGHNTVSWYQQALGQGPQFIFQYYREEENGRGNFPPRFSGLQFPNYSSELNVNALELDDSALYLCASSLYGGGHNEQFFGPGTRLTVL.

This clone appeared once. The chain combines TRBV10-3 with TRBJ2-2; no clear D gene. The CDR3 runs 12 residues. Germline CDR1 and CDR2: ENHRY and SYGVKD. V was trimmed by 10 bases and J by 6 bases, leaving 12 bases between them. CDR3 sequence (DNA): TGTGCCACGGGTGAGCCCGCCGGGGAGCTGTTTTTT. This translates into CATGEPAGELFF.

This clone was recorded a few times. This chain links TRBV4-2 with TRBJ2-7, with 8 positions matching TRBD2. Germline CDR1 reads LGHNA; CDR2 reads YNFKEQ. V trimming: 3 bases; J trimming: 6 bases; junction bases outside the gene matches: 4. The length of the CDR3 is 13 residues. This CDR3 reads CASSHLAGREQYF. The CDR3 DNA reads as TGTGCCAGCAGCCATTTAGCGGGACGCGAGCAGTACTTC.

The chain is built from TRBV2 and TRBJ1-1; maybe TRBD1 (5 bases). V was cut by 5 bases and J by 6 bases, with 13 bases left in between. Germline V gene data show CDR1 as SNHLY and CDR2 as FYNNEI. This CDR3 has 13 amino acids. CDR3 protein: CASSQGPGAEAFF. For the CDR3, the DNA is TGTGCCAGCAGTCAGGGCCCGGGGGCTGAAGCTTTCTTT.

V gene TRBV29-1 combines with J gene TRBJ2-1; D is undetermined. Germline V CDR1 and CDR2: SQVTM, ANQGSEA. Deletions cut 3 bases from V and 6 bases from J, with 9 bases between. The CDR3 extends over 12 amino acids. CDR3 nucleotides: TGCAGCGTTGACAGAAGAATCAATGAGCAGTTCTTC. It encodes CSVDRRINEQFF.

V is TRBV6-5 and J is TRBJ2-3, with 7 positions matching TRBD2. The CDR3 is 13 residues long. Trimming at V came to 6 bases and at J to 5 bases, leaving 5 bases not matched to a gene. Germline values: CDR1 MNHEY, CDR2 SVGAGI. CDR3 amino acids: CASSSAGIDTQYF. The DNA for the CDR3 is TGTGCCAGCAGCTCAGCGGGGATAGATACGCAGTATTTT.

The V and J genes are TRBV6-5 and TRBJ2-7; a weak D match, TRBD2 (5 bases). This CDR3 has 15 residues. Germline loops: CDR1 MNHEY, CDR2 SVGAGI. Trimming removed 5 bases from V and 0 bases from J, with 14 bases in between. DNA for the CDR3: TGTGCCAGCAGTCCCCGAGAGGGAAGCTCCTACGAGCAGTACTTC. Its protein product is CASSPREGSSYEQYF.

This clone was detected only a few times. The chain uses TRBV5-4 and TRBJ2-3; 8 bases align to TRBD2. V shed 4 bases and J 3 bases; nucleotides not matched to a gene: 13. Germline assignment: CDR1 SGHNT and CDR2 YYREEE (reference sequence). This CDR3 region has 17 residues. The CDR3 bases are TGTGCCAGCAGCGACCCAACTAGCGGTGTTAGGACAGATACGCAGTATTTT. This sequence encodes CASSDPTSGVRTDTQYF. Supplemented by reference TRBV5-4 and TRBJ2-3, the full variable domain reads ETGVTQSPTHLIKTRGQQVTLRCSSQSGHNTVSWYQQALGQGPQFIFQYYREEENGRGNFPPRFSGLQFPNYSSELNVNALELDDSALYLCASSDPTSGVRTDTQYFGPGTRLTVL.

The chain recombines TRBV28 with TRBJ2-7, with 9 bases lining up with TRBD1. This CDR3 spans 14 amino acids. V gave up 7 bases and J gave up 2 bases; unmatched junction bases: 6. Germline-derived CDR1 and CDR2 are MDHEN and SYDVKM. CDR3 protein: CASIGTGKAYEQYF. The DNA for the CDR3 is TGTGCCAGCATCGGGACAGGGAAGGCCTACGAGCAGTACTTC.

This sequence joins TRBV5-1 and TRBJ2-2; D not resolved. CDR3 size: 13 residues. Trimming took off 5 bases at V and 1 base at J, with 6 bases between the two ends. The V gene's germline CDR1 is SGHRS and CDR2 YFSETQ. CDR3 residues: CASSGGNTGELFF. In nucleotides, the CDR3 is TGCGCCAGCAGTGGCGGGAACACCGGGGAGCTGTTTTTT.

The chain's CDR3 is CASSLDSGETQYF. The CDR3 DNA reads TGTGCCAGCAGCTTAGATAGCGGGGAGACCCAGTACTTC. The chain joins TRBV11-2 to TRBJ2-5; 7 bases fit TRBD2. This CDR3 contains 13 residues. J lost 5 bases, V lost 0 bases, and 0 bases had no gene match. CDR1 SGHAT and CDR2 FQNNGV come from the germline V gene.

The rearrangement links TRBV2 to TRBJ2-1; TRBD2 matches at 10 bases. The CDR3 is made up of 12 amino acids. CDR1 and CDR2 (germline): SNHLY, FYNNEI. The junction had 2 bases not matched to a gene; V was cut back by 9 bases and J by 6 bases. The CDR3 is CARTSGFNEQFF. CDR3 nucleotide sequence: TGTGCCAGGACTAGCGGGTTCAATGAGCAGTTCTTC.

V and J are TRBV19 and TRBJ2-7, with D perhaps matching TRBD1 (6 bases). V was clipped by 4 bases and J by 4 bases, with 17 bases between them. This CDR3 region has 15 residues. Germline V gene sequence: CDR1 LNHDA, CDR2 SQIVND (reference sequence). CDR3 nucleotides: TGTGCCAGTAGTACCCGGGACAACCTCTTGTACGAGCAGTACTTC. Protein: CASSTRDNLLYEQYF. The full variable domain, its missing parts supplied by reference TRBV19 and TRBJ2-7, is DGGITQSPKYLFRKEGQNVTLSCEQNLNHDAMYWYRQDPGQGLRLIYYSQIVNDFQKGDIAEGYSVSREKKESFPLTVTSAQKNPTAFYLCASSTRDNLLYEQYFGPGTRLTVT.

On this clone: The same CDR3 can be traced to other DNA sequences in this sample. V gene TRBV20-1 combines with J gene TRBJ2-7; 9 bases agree with TRBD1. Germline V gene lookup returns CDR1 DFQATT and CDR2 SNEGSKA (reference sequence). CDR3 length equals 11 residues. V trimming: 6 bases; J trimming: 3 bases; junction bases outside the gene matches: 0. The CDR3 DNA sequence: TGCAGTGCGGACAGGGGCTACGAGCAGTACTTC. Translation: CSADRGYEQYF.